This T cell receptor beta chain emerged from a study of OX40 agonist ivuxolimab in advanced cancers. Study summary: Administration of intravenous ivuxolimab to patients occurred every 2 weeks at 0.01 to 10 mg/kg. Dose-escalation cases comprised hepatocellular carcinoma, melanoma, renal cell or head and neck cancer. Participants could have had prior anti-PD-1, anti-PD-L1 or anti-CTLA-4 therapy, and less than 45% had some.

Collection of blood occurred at baseline, at cycle 4 day 1, and at cycle 7 day 1. Trimming removed 9 bases from V and 1 base from J, with 12 bases in between. This CDR3 is built from 14 residues. CDR1 and CDR2 from the germline V gene are MNHEY and SVGAGI. Using immunoSEQ multiplex PCR, the repertoire was profiled, and TCRdb retains in-frame clones only, with some absent. The sample records some 100,000 clones, 80% to 90% being singletons. This TCR came from an adult with an advanced solid tumor such as melanoma, head and neck, liver or kidney cancer. V usage is TRBV6-5 and J usage is TRBJ2-2; a possible D gene is TRBD1 (6 bases). The material sequenced was CD4+ or CD8+ T cells sorted from blood, taken in a trial of the OX40 agonist ivuxolimab. Here the CDR3 reads CASTLGQNTGELFF. The CDR3 DNA sequence: TGTGCCAGTACCTTGGGACAGAACACCGGGGAGCTGTTTTTT.